This T cell receptor (beta chain) is drawn from a study of cytomegalovirus exposure and HLA in healthy donors. Study outcomes and limitations: Association of a missense DCLRE1C variant with TCR beta V- and J-gene trimming was reported in a later analysis. Analyzed later, most CMV-associated TCR beta chains appeared HLA-restricted. Donors were assumed by presence/absence analyses to have roughly uniform sequencing depth.

Trimming cost V 1 base and J 0 bases, with 7 bases left between them. CDR3 length: 14 amino acids. The germline V gene has CDR1 LNHNV and CDR2 YYDKDF (reference sequence). This clone was detected only a few times. Its antigen remains unknown. The study ran its PCR with 60 Vbeta and 13 Jbeta primers. Repertoires were generated with immunoSEQ multiplex PCR, while TCRdb's copy carries only in-frame clones and drops some. Of around 100,000 clones in the sample, roughly 70% were seen once. This chain connects TRBV15 to TRBJ2-7; D is possibly TRBD1 (5 bases). The clonotype was recovered from a man aged 25-45 years in good health and CMV-seropositive. Sequencing input: PBMCs. This chain's CDR3 is CATSRGRDSYEQYF. The DNA of the CDR3 is TGTGCCACCAGCAGAGGCAGGGACTCCTACGAGCAGTACTTC.